This TCR beta chain derives from a study of vaccination effects on CD4 cells after COVID-19. The junction had 1 base not matched to a gene; V was cut back by 6 bases and J by 1 base. Germline lookup yields CDR1 SQVTM and CDR2 ANQGSEA. The CDR3 contains 12 residues. This clone came up a few times. The antigen remains undetermined. Using immunoSEQ multiplex PCR, the repertoire was profiled, and TCRdb retains in-frame clones only, with some absent. The repertoire includes approximately 70,000 clones, approximately 80% of them detected once, and 0.95% to 1.5% sits in the top ten. The study's findings and limits: In the late period after vaccination, infection- and vaccine-induced clones contracted markedly. No early post-infection timepoints were available in the study, which also included few convalescent patients.

In the ViraFEST assay, antigen-specific CD4+ clonotypes were identified by expansion after peptide-pool stimulation. The authors isolated CD4+ T cells after approximately 9 days of culture. Every participant took two doses of the BNT162b2 or mRNA-1273 vaccine. Testing of the vaccine recipients showed negative nucleocapsid antibodies and no prior SARS-CoV-2 infection. Wells each received 2 million to 2.5 million PBMC, cultured with approximately 10 IU/ml IL-2 and 10 ug/ml peptides. The clonotype was recovered from a human donor who received a COVID-19 vaccine. V is TRBV29-1 and J is TRBJ1-1; 8 nucleotides agree with TRBD1. The source material was CD4+ T cells from PBMCs cultured with HCoV-229E spike peptides, sampled after COVID-19 vaccination. CDR3: CSVDRGNTEAFF. CDR3 DNA: TGCAGCGTAGACAGGGGGAACACTGAAGCTTTCTTT. Filled out from reference TRBV29-1 and TRBJ1-1, the complete variable domain reads SAVISQKPSRDICQRGTSLTIQCQVDSQVTMMFWYRQQPGQSLTLIATANQGSEATYESGFVIDKFPISRPNLTFSTLTVSNMSPEDSSIYLCSVDRGNTEAFFGQGTRLTVV.